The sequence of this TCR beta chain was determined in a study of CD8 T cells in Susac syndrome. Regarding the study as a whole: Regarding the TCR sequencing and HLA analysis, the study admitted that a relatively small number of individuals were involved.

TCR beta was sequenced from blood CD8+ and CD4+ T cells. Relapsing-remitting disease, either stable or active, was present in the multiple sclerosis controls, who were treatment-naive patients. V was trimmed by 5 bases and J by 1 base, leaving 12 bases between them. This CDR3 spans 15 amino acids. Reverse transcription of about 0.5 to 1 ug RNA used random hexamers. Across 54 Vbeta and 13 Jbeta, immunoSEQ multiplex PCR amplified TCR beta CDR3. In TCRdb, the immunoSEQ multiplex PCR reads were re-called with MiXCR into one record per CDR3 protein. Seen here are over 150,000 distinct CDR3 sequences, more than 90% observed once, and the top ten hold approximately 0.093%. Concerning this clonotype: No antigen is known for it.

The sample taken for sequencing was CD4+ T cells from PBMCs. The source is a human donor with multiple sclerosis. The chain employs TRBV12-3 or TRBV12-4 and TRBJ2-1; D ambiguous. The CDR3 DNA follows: TGTGCCAGCAGTGACCGGACCGAATCCTACAATGAGCAGTTCTTC. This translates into CASSDRTESYNEQFF.